The 21 T cell receptor beta chains given below trace back to one sample, sequenced in a study of CD8 T cells in Susac syndrome. With random hexamers, reverse transcription was performed on roughly 0.5 to 1 ug of RNA. Each CDR3 protein gets one entry after TCRdb re-called the immunoSEQ multiplex PCR reads with MiXCR. The table lists 200,000 to 250,000 distinct CDR3 sequences, about 94% of them singletons. The sequenced sample was CD4+ T cells from PBMCs. These receptors were obtained from a human donor with Susac syndrome.

The V and J genes are TRBV12-3 or TRBV12-4 and TRBJ1-1, with 8 bases lining up with TRBD1. This CDR3 comprises 14 residues. Germline trimming cut 8 bases from V and 4 bases from J; bases unmatched to any gene: 9. CDR3 DNA sequence: TGTGCCAGCCGACAGACAGGGGCCGGCACTGAAGCTTTCTTT. It yields the protein CASRQTGAGTEAFF.

This clonotype was seen just once. V gene TRBV27 combines with J gene TRBJ2-6; the D is unclear. V lost 5 bases to trimming and J lost 6 bases, with 17 bases between them. The CDR3 runs 16 residues. Germline V lookup: CDR1 MNHEY, CDR2 SMNVEV (reference sequence). CDR3 in amino acids: CASSPHRRPEANVLTF. The CDR3 nucleotides are TGTGCCAGCAGTCCCCACAGACGGCCCGAGGCCAACGTCCTGACTTTC.

The V gene is TRBV29-1, the J gene TRBJ1-3; unclear D gene. Germline V gene sequence: CDR1 SQVTM, CDR2 ANQGSEA. CDR3 size: 13 residues. The ends were cut back, 5 bases at V and 0 bases at J, with 8 bases in the middle. The CDR3 is CSVKLSSGNTIYF. The CDR3 DNA sequence: TGCAGCGTTAAATTGAGCTCTGGAAACACCATATATTTT.

The V and J genes are TRBV14 and TRBJ2-7, with no clear D. V lost 1 base, J lost 2 bases, and 6 bases lay in between. Germline values: CDR1 SGHDN, CDR2 FVKESK. The CDR3 runs to 13 residues. CDR3 sequence: CASSQASPYEQYF. The CDR3, as DNA: TGTGCCAGCAGCCAAGCCAGCCCCTACGAGCAGTACTTC.

The chain links TRBV6-2 or TRBV6-3 to TRBJ2-5; D is possibly TRBD1 (7 bases). The germline gives CDR1 MNHEY, CDR2 SVGEGT. The CDR3 sequence is 14 residues long. V was clipped by 6 bases and J by 10 bases, with 21 bases between them. CDR3 DNA: TGTGCCAGCAGCCCAGGGGGTATGACTAGTGGCCAGTACTTC. Protein: CASSPGGMTSGQYF.

The CDR3 DNA is TGTGCCAGCAGCGTAGCGGGGGGTCCATACACAGATACGCAGTATTTT. It yields the protein CASSVAGGPYTDTQYF. This sequence joins TRBV13 and TRBJ2-3; 10 nucleotides line up with TRBD2. Trimming took 5 bases from V and 2 from J; bases not matched to a gene: 7. The CDR3 contains 16 residues. Germline V gene data show CDR1 as PRHDT and CDR2 as FYEKMQ (reference sequence).

This sequence joins TRBV6-1 and TRBJ1-2; no clear D. This CDR3 region has 13 residues. CDR1 and CDR2 from the germline V gene are MNHNS and SASEGT. The germline V and J ends were trimmed by 0 bases and 4 bases, with 6 bases remaining between them. CDR3 protein: CASSEAPPYGYTF. The DNA of the CDR3 is TGTGCCAGCAGTGAAGCCCCCCCCTATGGCTACACCTTC.

This sequence joins TRBV7-8 and TRBJ2-1, with D possibly TRBD2 on 7 matching bases. V was pared by 6 bases and J by 7 bases, with 25 bases between. The CDR3 is 17 residues long. Germline V lookup: CDR1 SGHVS, CDR2 FQNEAQ. CDR3 coding DNA: TGTGCCAGCAGTAGAGAGGGGGGGCGAAGGTTCGGAAATGAGCAGTTCTTC. Translated, it gives CASSREGGRRFGNEQFF.

The CDR3 DNA sequence: TGTGCCAGTAGTTCTGGGGGGCCTGGAGATACGCAGTATTTT. As protein: CASSSGGPGDTQYF. The chain has TRBV19 and TRBJ2-3, with D perhaps TRBD1 or TRBD2 (6 bases each). This CDR3 has 14 amino acids. V lost 5 bases, J lost 5 bases, and 14 bases lay in between. The V gene's germline CDR1 is LNHDA and CDR2 SQIVND (reference sequence). Supplemented by reference TRBV19 and TRBJ2-3, the full variable domain reads DGGITQSPKYLFRKEGQNVTLSCEQNLNHDAMYWYRQDPGQGLRLIYYSQIVNDFQKGDIAEGYSVSREKKESFPLTVTSAQKNPTAFYLCASSSGGPGDTQYFGPGTRLTVL.

CDR3 nucleotide sequence: TGTGCTAGTGCCCCAAACGGAGACACTGAAGCTTTCTTT. Protein sequence: CASAPNGDTEAFF. J is TRBJ1-1 and V is TRBV12-5; D unresolved. CDR1 LGHNT and CDR2 FRNRAP come from the germline V gene. Deletions cut 7 bases from V and 3 bases from J, with 12 bases between. CDR3 length: 13 residues.

This clonotype was seen a single time. The CDR3 bases are TGTGCCAGCAGCCAAGATAGCGGCGGTAGCTCCTACAATGAGCAGTTCTTC. It codes for CASSQDSGGSSYNEQFF. V usage is TRBV3-1 and J usage is TRBJ2-1; D might be TRBD2 (6 bases). There are 17 residues in the CDR3. Germline CDR1 and CDR2: LGHDT and YNNKEL (reference sequence). V lost 0 bases and J lost 0, with 12 bases in between.

The V gene is TRBV4-2, the J gene TRBJ2-2; tentatively, D is TRBD1 (6 bases). Germline V gene sequence: CDR1 LGHNA, CDR2 YNFKEQ. The CDR3 extends over 17 amino acids. Trimming removed 4 bases from V and 7 bases from J, with 22 bases in between. The CDR3 region has the DNA TGTGCCAGCAGCCCCCAAGCGAGGGCAGGGGAAGGCGGGGAGCTGTTTTTT. It specifies CASSPQARAGEGGELFF.

The chain uses TRBV20-1 and TRBJ2-3; D not resolved. Germline V gives CDR1 DFQATT, CDR2 SNEGSKA (reference sequence). The CDR3 is 11 amino acids. V was cut by 3 bases and J by 4 bases, with 5 bases left in between. DNA for the CDR3: TGCAGTGCTAGTTTCCCAGATACGCAGTATTTT. As protein: CSASFPDTQYF.

The chain links TRBV6-6 to TRBJ1-3, with no clear D. Trimming shortened V by 7 bases and J by 0 bases, and 10 bases separated the two germline ends. The CDR3 consists of 14 residues. The V gene's germline CDR1 is MNHNY and CDR2 SVGAGI (reference sequence). This CDR3 is CASIGGSSGNTIYF. The DNA for the CDR3 is TGTGCCAGCATCGGAGGCTCCTCTGGAAACACCATATATTTT.

The rearrangement links TRBV3-1 to TRBJ2-2; D possibly corresponds to TRBD2 (5 bases). Germline CDR1 and CDR2: LGHDT and YNNKEL (reference sequence). The CDR3 sequence is 17 residues long. Trimming pared 0 bases from V and 2 bases from J, leaving 13 bases between. CDR3 bases: TGTGCCAGCAGCCAAGAAAGGAGGTCCTTAAACACCGGGGAGCTGTTTTTT. Translation gives CASSQERRSLNTGELFF.

This rearrangement joins TRBV5-6 to TRBJ1-5, with D possibly matching TRBD1 (5 bases). There are 16 residues in the CDR3. The germline CDR1 and CDR2 sequences are SGHDT and YYEEEE. Trimming shortened V by 0 bases and J by 9 bases, and 19 bases separated the two germline ends. The CDR3 is CASSLGGGARGGPQHF. CDR3 nucleotides: TGTGCCAGCAGCTTGGGGGGGGGTGCCCGGGGAGGGCCCCAGCATTTT.

The CDR3 sequence: CASSSLALGTGELFF. The DNA for the CDR3 is TGTGCCAGCAGTTCACTAGCCCTGGGGACCGGGGAGCTGTTTTTT. V usage is TRBV6-1 and J usage is TRBJ2-2, with D possibly being TRBD2 (6 bases). The V end was cut by 5 bases, the J end by 5 bases, with 15 bases between. The germline V gene encodes CDR1 MNHNS and CDR2 SASEGT. The length of the CDR3 is 15 residues.

This CDR3 reads CASSDSTSANTEAFF. The CDR3 DNA follows: TGCGCCAGCAGCGACAGTACGAGCGCTAACACTGAAGCTTTCTTT. The chain is built from TRBV5-1 and TRBJ1-1, with a weak D call TRBD1 (5 bases). Deletions cut 4 bases from V and 2 bases from J, with 15 bases between. Per germline, CDR1 SGHRS and CDR2 YFSETQ. The CDR3 is 15 amino acids.

This chain links TRBV7-2 with TRBJ1-2, with 7 bases matching TRBD1. Germline lookup yields CDR1 SGHTA and CDR2 FQGNSA. V was pared by 5 bases and J by 6 bases, with 15 bases of the junction left unmatched. The CDR3 runs to 16 residues. The CDR3 nucleotides are TGTGCCAGCAGCCCAAGACAGGGCCCCGAAGAGGATGGCTACACCTTC. Its translation is CASSPRQGPEEDGYTF.

The rearrangement uses TRBV12-3 or TRBV12-4 and TRBJ1-6; 7 bases are shared with TRBD1. This CDR3 is built from 15 residues. The junction had 10 bases not matched to a gene; V was cut back by 6 bases and J by 8 bases. This CDR3 is CASSFGTARDSPLHF. CDR3 nucleotides: TGTGCCAGCAGCTTCGGGACAGCCCGAGATTCACCCCTCCACTTT.

This clonotype was seen just once. J is TRBJ1-2 and V is TRBV2, with D possibly matching TRBD1 (6 bases). The CDR3 is 15 residues long. With 6 bases removed from V and 2 bases from J, the gap between germline ends came to 16 bases. CDR1 is SNHLY and CDR2 is FYNNEI in the germline V gene. The CDR3 coding sequence is TGTGCCAGCAGGCCCGAAAGGGACATAAACTATGGCTACACCTTC. The encoded protein is CASRPERDINYGYTF.